Listed below are T cell receptor beta chains from one sample, sequenced in a study of T cell responses to AZD1222 COVID-19 vaccine. Some clones are missing from TCRdb's copy, which holds only in-frame ones; the method was immunoSEQ multiplex PCR. The sample shows tens of thousands of clones, just over 90% of them seen only once. Sequenced here: peripheral blood, sampled on day 0 of MenACWY control vaccination. These receptors all stem from an adult in good health. CDR3s include the opening cysteine and the closing phenylalanine or tryptophan. D genes are given only for firm matches. Clone size is not always given. Where it is, it says once, few, many or a class for expanded clones.

D gene	V gene	J gene	clone size	CDR3 protein
-	TRBV3-1/TRBV3-2	TRBJ2-1	-	CASSQDQRWNNEQFF
TRBD2	TRBV10-2	TRBJ2-5	-	CASSEGGLAAQETQYF
TRBD2	TRBV3-1/TRBV3-2	TRBJ2-3	-	CASSGWVAGATDTQYF
-	TRBV6-2/TRBV6-3	TRBJ1-2	-	CASSDPTRAAYGYTF
TRBD2	TRBV7-2	TRBJ2-5	-	CASSLTSSGQETQYF
-	TRBV19	TRBJ2-1	medium-sized	CASRPGTGYNEQFF
-	TRBV6-5	TRBJ1-1	-	CASKLRARNTEAFF
TRBD2	TRBV7-2	TRBJ2-7	-	CASSRLAGESEQYF
TRBD2	TRBV7-6	TRBJ2-3	-	CASSLAGGLAASTDTQYF
TRBD1	TRBV7-8	TRBJ2-7	-	CASSSPDRATYEQYF
TRBD1	TRBV27	TRBJ1-2	-	CASSLSGTGRGGYTF
-	TRBV2	TRBJ2-7	-	CASNQGNYEQYF
-	TRBV3-1/TRBV3-2	TRBJ2-3	-	CASSLLADTQYF
-	TRBV11-3	TRBJ2-1	-	CASSLRVGEQFF
TRBD2	TRBV29-1	TRBJ2-5	once	CSVVRLAGGPMGETQYF
-	TRBV10-3	TRBJ2-7	-	CAISAGSGSSYEQYF
TRBD1	TRBV6-5	TRBJ2-7	-	CASRETGGDYEQYF
-	TRBV29-1	TRBJ1-1	-	CSVGGRANTEAFF
-	TRBV7-9	TRBJ1-2	-	CASSLAAQTSNYGYTF
-	TRBV28	TRBJ1-1	few	CASIPWTDMNTEAFF
-	TRBV9	TRBJ1-3	-	CASSLRDLSSSGNTIYF
-	TRBV5-6	TRBJ2-2	-	CASSFFAMNTGELFF
TRBD1	TRBV12-3/TRBV12-4	TRBJ1-1	-	CASSQTGVTEAFF
TRBD2	TRBV3-1/TRBV3-2	TRBJ2-1	-	CASSQDLGSGAYNEQFF
TRBD2	TRBV29-1	TRBJ2-1	few	CSVRTSGSRGEQFF
-	TRBV28	TRBJ1-2	-	CASSFDSPYGYTF
TRBD1	TRBV12-5	TRBJ1-1	-	CAGSGTGGTEAFF
-	TRBV9	TRBJ1-6	once	CASSPKWGRTNSPLHF
-	TRBV5-6	TRBJ2-7	-	CASSSDSLYEQYF
TRBD2	TRBV29-1	TRBJ2-1	-	CSVEGRLAGGRQYNEQFF
-	TRBV11-2	TRBJ1-2	-	CASSTSMGIGHGYTF
-	TRBV9	TRBJ1-6	-	CASSVLSGANSPLHF
TRBD1	TRBV3-1/TRBV3-2	TRBJ1-2	-	CASSQGRKGARVSYGYTF
-	TRBV6-5	TRBJ1-3	-	CASSYSGLQGNTIYF
TRBD2	TRBV4-1	TRBJ2-7	-	CASSQVAGGSYEQYF
TRBD1	TRBV29-1	TRBJ1-2	-	CSVRTQGAGGYTF
-	TRBV21-1	TRBJ1-1	-	CASSCSGPSDTEAFF
-	TRBV25-1	TRBJ2-7	-	CASSAYRAGPYEQYF
-	TRBV28	TRBJ2-2	-	CASSFMPNTGELFF
-	TRBV24-1	TRBJ1-5	-	CATSDSTESRPQHF
-	TRBV15	TRBJ1-1	-	CATSRSVGDTEAFF
-	TRBV19	TRBJ2-3	-	CATLGDSKVTDTQYF
TRBD2	TRBV4-2	TRBJ2-1	-	CASSPLARSSGRPHSYNEQFF